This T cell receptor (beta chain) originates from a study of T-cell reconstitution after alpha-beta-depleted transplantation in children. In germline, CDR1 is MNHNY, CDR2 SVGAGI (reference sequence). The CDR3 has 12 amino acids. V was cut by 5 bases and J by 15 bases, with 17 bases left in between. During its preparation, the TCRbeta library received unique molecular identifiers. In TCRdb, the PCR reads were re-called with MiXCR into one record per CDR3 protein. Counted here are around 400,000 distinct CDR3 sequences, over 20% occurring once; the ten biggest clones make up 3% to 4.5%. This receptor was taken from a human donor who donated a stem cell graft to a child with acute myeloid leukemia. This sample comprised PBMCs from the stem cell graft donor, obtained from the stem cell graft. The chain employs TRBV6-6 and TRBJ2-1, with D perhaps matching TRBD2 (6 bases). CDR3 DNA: TGTGCCAGCAGTGCCTACCGGGACGGGGGGTTCTTC. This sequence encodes CASSAYRDGGFF.